The 30 T cell receptor beta chains below were found in one sample sequenced in a study of blood T cell repertoires in COVID-19. Sequenced by immunoSEQ multiplex PCR; TCRdb stores in-frame clones only, minus some. In the table there are around 340,000 clones, around 90% of which are singletons. The specimen was peripheral blood. Every receptor here comes from a woman aged 60 to 75 with COVID-19, enrolled during active disease.

In this sample, this clone turned up once. Other DNA sequences from this sample encode an identical CDR3 as well. The genes are TRBV9 and TRBJ1-5; the match to TRBD1 covers 11 bases. CDR3 size: 15 residues. Germline V gene data show CDR1 as SGDLS and CDR2 as YYNGEE. Losses at the gene ends were 4 bases for V and 6 bases for J; bases not matched to a gene: 6. The CDR3 protein is CASSPGTGGFQPQHF. Written as DNA, the CDR3 is TGTGCCAGCAGCCCGGGGACAGGGGGTTTTCAGCCCCAGCATTTT. Supplemented by reference TRBV9 and TRBJ1-5, the full variable domain reads DSGVTQTPKHLITATGQRVTLRCSPRSGDLSVYWYQQSLDQGLQFLIQYYNGEERAKGNILERFSAQQFPDLHSELNLSSLELGDSALYFCASSPGTGGFQPQHFGDGTRLSIL.

The CDR3: CASSIGQRGYTF. CDR3 DNA: TGTGCCAGTAGTATAGGCCAGCGGGGCTACACCTTC. V is TRBV19 and J is TRBJ1-2; D gene unclear. V was shortened by 1 base and J by 8 bases, with 8 bases between the two germline ends. The CDR3 contains 12 residues. Germline CDR1 is LNHDA and CDR2 is SQIVND (reference sequence).

The chain is built from TRBV7-2 and TRBJ1-5, with D unclear. This CDR3 spans 15 amino acids. CDR1 and CDR2 (germline): SGHTA, FQGNSA. Trimming removed 4 bases from V and 9 bases from J, with 19 bases in between. The CDR3 nucleotides read TGTGCCAGCAGCTCAGTAGCCCGGGGAGGTGGGCCCCAGCATTTT. Amino acids: CASSSVARGGGPQHF.

V and J are TRBV18 and TRBJ1-1; weak D call: TRBD1 (5 bases). V was clipped by 4 bases and J by 4 bases, with 19 bases between them. This CDR3 is 16 amino acids long. Per germline, CDR1 KGHSH and CDR2 LQKENI. The CDR3, as DNA: TGTGCCAGCTCACTGACCGGGACGGCCGGGGGCACTGAAGCTTTCTTT. Its protein is CASSLTGTAGGTEAFF.

The genes are TRBV5-4 and TRBJ1-1; a possible D gene is TRBD1 (5 bases). V was cut by 4 bases and J by 2 bases, with 18 bases left in between. This CDR3 comprises 16 residues. Looked up from germline, CDR1 is SGHNT and CDR2 is YYREEE (reference sequence). The DNA for the CDR3 is TGTGCCAGCAGCAGAACCGGGGGGATTACAAACACTGAAGCTTTCTTT. This translates into CASSRTGGITNTEAFF.

This sequence joins TRBV5-1 and TRBJ2-5; TRBD1 might be the D (7 bases). V lost 4 bases, J lost 2 bases, and 15 bases lay in between. Germline loops: CDR1 SGHRS, CDR2 YFSETQ. This CDR3 has 15 residues. This chain's CDR3 is CASSLSTGTQETQYF. The DNA for the CDR3 is TGCGCCAGCAGCCTCTCGACAGGGACTCAAGAGACCCAGTACTTC.

This clone showed up just once. The rearrangement links TRBV6-5 to TRBJ1-2; TRBD1 agrees at 7 bases. Germline CDR1 is MNHEY and CDR2 is SVGAGI. CDR3 length equals 13 residues. V trimming: 11 bases; J trimming: 7 bases; junction bases outside the gene matches: 13. The CDR3 spells CAAGTVKRAGYTF. The CDR3 nucleotides read TGTGCCGCAGGGACAGTCAAGAGGGCTGGCTACACCTTC.

V usage is TRBV19 and J usage is TRBJ1-3, with unresolved D. This CDR3 has 17 residues. V was clipped by 5 bases and J by 0 bases, with 17 bases between them. The V gene's germline CDR1 is LNHDA and CDR2 SQIVND (reference sequence). The CDR3 loop is CASSPRGGMNSGNTIYF. CDR3 in DNA: TGTGCCAGTAGTCCCCGGGGAGGGATGAACTCTGGAAACACCATATATTTT.

The table lists this clone with a count of one. The chain links TRBV7-9 to TRBJ2-3; no firm D call. CDR3 length: 15 residues. Trimming shortened V by 5 bases and J by 3 bases, and 15 bases separated the two germline ends. Germline lookup yields CDR1 SEHNR and CDR2 FQNEAQ (reference sequence). Here the CDR3 DNA reads TGTGCCAGCAGCGTCTTCGTCGGGTCTACAGATACGCAGTATTTT. Translated, it gives CASSVFVGSTDTQYF.

V is TRBV19 and J is TRBJ2-2; 11 bases are a match to TRBD1. This CDR3 has 14 residues. In germline, CDR1 is LNHDA, CDR2 SQIVND (reference sequence). The V gene end was trimmed by 6 bases and the J gene end by 5 bases; junction bases not matched to a gene: 2. The CDR3, as DNA: TGTGCCAGTAGGGACAGGGGGCCGACCGGGGAGCTGTTTTTT. It is translated as CASRDRGPTGELFF.

The rearrangement links TRBV5-4 to TRBJ2-7, with D possibly matching TRBD1 (6 bases). There are 19 residues in the CDR3. Germline V gene data show CDR1 as SGHNT and CDR2 as YYREEE (reference sequence). V shed 4 bases and J shed 4 bases, with 30 bases lying between them. The CDR3 here is CASSTHTRTQGHELYEQYF. In DNA, the CDR3 is TGTGCCAGCAGCACACACACGAGGACACAGGGTCACGAACTTTACGAGCAGTACTTC.

This clone was recorded only once. This rearrangement joins TRBV12-3 or TRBV12-4 to TRBJ1-5; 9 bases fit TRBD1. The V gene end was trimmed by 4 bases and the J gene end by 6 bases; junction bases not matched to a gene: 1. This CDR3 region has 13 residues. CDR3 DNA: TGTGCCAGCAGTTGGACAGGGGTTCAGCCCCAGCATTTT. Its protein is CASSWTGVQPQHF.

V gene TRBV7-3 combines with J gene TRBJ2-5; 11 positions match TRBD1. This CDR3 has 14 residues. Germline assignment: CDR1 SGHTA and CDR2 FQGTGA. V lost 0 bases and J lost 7; bases outside the gene matches: 1. The CDR3 nucleotides are TGTGCCAGCAGCTTAACGGGACAGGGGGTGACCCAGTACTTC. This sequence encodes CASSLTGQGVTQYF.

The genes are TRBV3-1 (or the pseudogene TRBV3-2) and TRBJ1-2; 7 positions match TRBD1. Trimming took 1 base from V and 8 from J; bases not matched to a gene: 7. The CDR3 sequence is 14 residues long. Germline lookup yields CDR1 LGHDT and CDR2 YNNKEL (reference sequence). CDR3 bases: TGTGCCAGCAGCCAAGCGGTACAGGGGTACGGCTACACCTTC. This codes for CASSQAVQGYGYTF.

This chain joins TRBV6-6 and TRBJ1-1; 9 nucleotides match TRBD1. CDR1 is MNHNY and CDR2 is SVGAGI in the germline V gene (reference sequence). This CDR3 has 13 residues. J was trimmed by 10 bases and V by 5 bases; bases with no gene match: 8. The CDR3 DNA follows: TGTGCCAGCAGTATTGTACAGGGGGCCTCAGCTTTCTTT. This translates into CASSIVQGASAFF.

This chain joins TRBV3-1 (or the pseudogene TRBV3-2) and TRBJ1-2; the D gene is possibly TRBD1 (6 bases). Trimming stripped 7 bases from V and 6 bases from J, with 12 bases between. CDR1 is LGHDT and CDR2 is YNNKEL in the germline V gene (reference sequence). The CDR3 covers 12 residues. In DNA form, the CDR3 reads TGTGCCAGCACCCGAGGGACAAATGGCTACACCTTC. Its protein product is CASTRGTNGYTF.

The chain couples TRBV19 to TRBJ2-1; D may be TRBD2 (5 bases). The CDR3 consists of 14 residues. Deletions cut 1 base from V and 7 bases from J, with 11 bases between. Germline CDR1 reads LNHDA; CDR2 reads SQIVND (reference sequence). The CDR3 region has the DNA TGTGCCAGTAGTATAGCTAGCCGGGAAAATGAGCAGTTCTTC. It encodes CASSIASRENEQFF.

The chain uses TRBV6-5 and TRBJ1-3; D is undetermined. This CDR3 has 15 residues. Germline CDR1 reads MNHEY; CDR2 reads SVGAGI. V lost 0 bases and J 1 base, leaving 7 bases between the germline ends. The CDR3 nucleotides are TGTGCCAGCAGTTACTCACCGGGTTCTGGAAACACCATATATTTT. Amino acid sequence: CASSYSPGSGNTIYF.

CDR3 DNA sequence: TGTGCCAGCAGTGCTCGACAGGGGGCCATCGCAGATACGCAGTATTTT. Translation gives CASSARQGAIADTQYF. The chain employs TRBV6-1 and TRBJ2-3; 10 nucleotides agree with TRBD1. The CDR3 is 16 amino acids. V lost 4 bases to trimming and J lost 4 bases; unmatched junction nucleotides: 8. Germline CDR1 and CDR2: MNHNS and SASEGT.

The chain is built from TRBV6-6 and TRBJ1-4; TRBD1 aligns across 7 bases. V trimming: 7 bases; J trimming: 6 bases; junction bases outside the gene matches: 8. The germline CDR1 and CDR2 sequences are MNHNY and SVGAGI (reference sequence). The CDR3 has 14 amino acids. The CDR3 DNA reads TGTGCCAGCAACCCAGGAGGGGGCCATGAAAAACTGTTTTTT. This translates into CASNPGGGHEKLFF.

The chain couples TRBV27 to TRBJ2-5; a possible D gene is TRBD2 (5 bases). The length of the CDR3 is 15 residues. V dropped 4 bases and J dropped 3 bases, with 15 bases sitting between them. The germline V gene encodes CDR1 MNHEY and CDR2 SMNVEV (reference sequence). CDR3 coding DNA: TGTGCCAGCAGTTCACGGGGAACCCCGAAAGAGACCCAGTACTTC. Translating it yields CASSSRGTPKETQYF.

The chain joins TRBV7-7 to TRBJ1-5; 9 positions agree with TRBD1. Germline CDR1 reads SSHAT; CDR2 reads FNYEAQ (reference sequence). CDR3 size: 16 residues. The ends lost 5 bases at V and 4 bases at J; junction bases unmatched: 9. CDR3 nucleotides: TGTGCCAGCAGCCCACTCTGGGACAGGGAGAATCAGCCCCAGCATTTT. Encoded protein: CASSPLWDRENQPQHF.

The rearrangement uses TRBV29-1 and TRBJ2-4, with D perhaps matching TRBD2 (5 bases). Trimming stripped 4 bases from V and 6 bases from J, with 16 bases between. The germline V gene has CDR1 SQVTM and CDR2 ANQGSEA. CDR3 size: 14 residues. This chain's CDR3 is CSVAPPEGGNIQYF. CDR3 sequence (DNA): TGCAGCGTTGCACCTCCTGAGGGCGGAAACATTCAGTACTTC.

The chain couples TRBV3-1 (or the pseudogene TRBV3-2) to TRBJ2-7; 7 bases match TRBD1. The V and J ends lost 4 bases and 4 bases, in that order; junction bases with no gene match: 7. Germline assignment: CDR1 LGHDT and CDR2 YNNKEL (reference sequence). The CDR3 has 14 residues. In DNA form, the CDR3 reads TGTGCCAGCAGCCTCGGGTCAGGGGGATACGAGCAGTACTTC. Protein product: CASSLGSGGYEQYF.

This chain links TRBV11-2 with TRBJ1-3, with TRBD1 as a possible D gene (6 bases). V was clipped by 1 base and J by 2 bases, with 15 bases between them. The CDR3 sequence is 17 residues long. Germline CDR1 is SGHAT and CDR2 is FQNNGV. The CDR3 spells CASSLGGRGITGNTIYF. The CDR3, as DNA: TGTGCCAGCAGCTTAGGGGGCAGGGGAATTACTGGAAACACCATATATTTT.

V is TRBV4-1 and J is TRBJ1-4; no reliable D call. The CDR3 is 16 amino acids. The V gene's germline CDR1 is MGHRA and CDR2 YSYEKL. Trimming took 2 bases from V and 0 from J, leaving 10 bases between them. The CDR3, as DNA: TGCGCCAGCAGCCAACTGAGCGGTGCAACTAATGAAAAACTGTTTTTT. This sequence encodes CASSQLSGATNEKLFF.

The V call is TRBV4-2, the J call TRBJ2-3; TRBD2 aligns across 13 bases. Germline-derived CDR1 and CDR2 are LGHNA and YNFKEQ. CDR3 length: 18 residues. With V trimmed by 1 base and J by 2 bases, 6 bases remained unmatched. CDR3 sequence: CASSQVGLAGADTDTQYF. As DNA, the CDR3 is TGTGCCAGCAGCCAAGTAGGACTAGCGGGGGCCGACACAGATACGCAGTATTTT.

This clone turned up a few times. The V call is TRBV14, the J call TRBJ1-4; D remains unclear. The CDR3 extends over 16 amino acids. Trimming left V 3 bases short and J 0 bases short, with 11 bases between. Looked up from germline, CDR1 is SGHDN and CDR2 is FVKESK. The CDR3 sequence is CASSQRRSATNEKLFF. The CDR3 DNA sequence: TGTGCCAGCAGCCAGCGAAGGAGTGCAACTAATGAAAAACTGTTTTTT.

This chain links TRBV30 with TRBJ1-2; the match to TRBD1 covers 10 bases. V shed 3 bases, J shed 5 bases, and the junction held 6 bases outside the gene matches. CDR1 is GTSNPN and CDR2 is SVGIG in the germline V gene (reference sequence). The CDR3 extends over 14 amino acids. DNA for the CDR3: TGTGCCTGGAGAGACAGGGGGCGGAGGTATGGCTACACCTTC. Protein product: CAWRDRGRRYGYTF.

The V call is TRBV28, the J call TRBJ1-5; D is perhaps TRBD1 (6 bases). V gave up 8 bases and J gave up 0 bases, with 11 bases separating them. This CDR3 has 14 residues. Germline V gene data show CDR1 as MDHEN and CDR2 as SYDVKM. This chain's CDR3 is CASRLGASNQPQHF. The CDR3 bases are TGTGCCAGCCGGTTGGGGGCTAGCAATCAGCCCCAGCATTTT. Drawing the rest from reference TRBV28 and TRBJ1-5, the complete variable domain is DVKVTQSSRYLVKRTGEKVFLECVQDMDHENMFWYRQDPGLGLRLIYFSYDVKMKEKGDIPEGYSVSREKKERFSLILESASTNQTSMYLCASRLGASNQPQHFGDGTRLSIL.